The sequence of this T cell receptor beta chain was determined in a study of blood T cell repertoires in COVID-19. Background on the study: Samples came from the United States, Italy and Spain, spanning acute and convalescent COVID-19. Sample material is recorded as cDNA or gDNA derived from T cells, B-cell-depleted T cells, or PBMCs.

In the original analysis: Amplification of reference gene primers was used by the study to estimate nucleated cell counts. Some clones are missing from TCRdb's copy, which holds only in-frame ones; the method was immunoSEQ multiplex PCR. V and J calls plus clone size are reproduced from that table; the DNA served to infer D and trimming. The data hold fewer than 300,000 clones, with around 82% observed a single time. CDR3 length: 14 amino acids. The V gene's germline CDR1 is MNHEY and CDR2 SVGAGI. V was trimmed by 6 bases and J by 4 bases, leaving 10 bases between them. The receptor comes from a woman aged 18 to 35 with acute or convalescent COVID-19. The J gene is TRBJ1-6, the V gene TRBV6-5, with a possible D match to TRBD1 (5 bases). The sequenced sample was peripheral blood. The CDR3 region has the DNA TGTGCCAGCAGAAGGGACTTATATAATTCACCCCTCCACTTT. Amino acid sequence: CASRRDLYNSPLHF.